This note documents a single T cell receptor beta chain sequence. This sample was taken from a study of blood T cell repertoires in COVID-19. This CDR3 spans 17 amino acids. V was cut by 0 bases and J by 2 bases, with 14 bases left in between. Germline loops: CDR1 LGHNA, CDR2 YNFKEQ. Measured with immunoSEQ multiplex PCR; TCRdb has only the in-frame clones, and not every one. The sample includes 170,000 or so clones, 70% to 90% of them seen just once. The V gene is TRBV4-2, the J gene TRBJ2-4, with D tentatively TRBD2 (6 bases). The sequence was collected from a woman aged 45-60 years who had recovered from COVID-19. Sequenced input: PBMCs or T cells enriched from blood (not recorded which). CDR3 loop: CASSQDGGRGTKNIQYF. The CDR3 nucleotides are TGTGCCAGCAGCCAAGATGGGGGGAGAGGTACCAAAAACATTCAGTACTTC.